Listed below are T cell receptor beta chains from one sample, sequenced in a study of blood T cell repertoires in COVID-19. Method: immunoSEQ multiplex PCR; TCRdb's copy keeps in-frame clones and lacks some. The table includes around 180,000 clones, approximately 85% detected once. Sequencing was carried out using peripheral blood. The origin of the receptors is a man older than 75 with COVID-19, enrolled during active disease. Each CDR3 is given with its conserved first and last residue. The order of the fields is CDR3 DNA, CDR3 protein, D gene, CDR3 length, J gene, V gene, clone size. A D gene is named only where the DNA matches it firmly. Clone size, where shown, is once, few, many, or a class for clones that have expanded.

CDR3nt: TGTGCCAGCGCACAGGCGGGGACCAACCAAGAGACCCAGTACTTC
CDR3aa: CASAQAGTNQETQYF
d_gene: -
len: 15
j_gene: TRBJ2-5
v_gene: TRBV5-8
abundance: -

CDR3nt: TGCGCCAGCAGGGGACAGGGGGTTACCGAGCAGTACTTC
CDR3aa: CASRGQGVTEQYF
d_gene: TRBD1
len: 13
j_gene: TRBJ2-7
v_gene: TRBV10-2
abundance: -

CDR3nt: TGTGCCAGCAGTGAAGGGGCTGGACACAAAGAGACCCAGTACTTC
CDR3aa: CASSEGAGHKETQYF
d_gene: -
len: 15
j_gene: TRBJ2-5
v_gene: TRBV6-1
abundance: -

CDR3nt: TGCGCCAGCAGCTTACAGGGGAGCTCCTACAATGAGCAGTTCTTC
CDR3aa: CASSLQGSSYNEQFF
d_gene: TRBD1
len: 15
j_gene: TRBJ2-1
v_gene: TRBV5-1
abundance: -

CDR3nt: TGTGCCAGCAGCCAAGAGCCCCCTAGGGGGATCGAAAAACTGTTTTTT
CDR3aa: CASSQEPPRGIEKLFF
d_gene: -
len: 16
j_gene: TRBJ1-4
v_gene: TRBV4-2
abundance: -

CDR3nt: TGCGCCAGCAGTAATCCAGTAAGCACAGATACGCAGTATTTT
CDR3aa: CASSNPVSTDTQYF
d_gene: -
len: 14
j_gene: TRBJ2-3
v_gene: TRBV5-1
abundance: -

CDR3nt: TGCGCCAGCAGCTTATTACAGGGGGCGGCCTACGAGCAGTACTTC
CDR3aa: CASSLLQGAAYEQYF
d_gene: TRBD1
len: 15
j_gene: TRBJ2-7
v_gene: TRBV5-1
abundance: once

CDR3nt: TGTGCCATCAGAGGGGACAGCGGATCCTACGAGCAGTACTTC
CDR3aa: CAIRGDSGSYEQYF
d_gene: TRBD1
len: 14
j_gene: TRBJ2-7
v_gene: TRBV10-3
abundance: -

CDR3nt: TGTGCCAGCAGTCGGGATCGGCATACGCAGTATTTT
CDR3aa: CASSRDRHTQYF
d_gene: -
len: 12
j_gene: TRBJ2-3
v_gene: TRBV12-3/TRBV12-4
abundance: -

CDR3nt: TGTGCCAGCAGCTTAGATCGCTGGAGAAAGGGGGAAGCTTTCTTT
CDR3aa: CASSLDRWRKGEAFF
d_gene: -
len: 15
j_gene: TRBJ1-1
v_gene: TRBV11-2
abundance: once

CDR3nt: TGTGCCAGCAGTTACACAGGACAGAGCTATCAGCCCCAGCATTTT
CDR3aa: CASSYTGQSYQPQHF
d_gene: -
len: 15
j_gene: TRBJ1-5
v_gene: TRBV6-2/TRBV6-3
abundance: -

CDR3nt: TGTGCCAGCTCAGCGAATTACAGGGATCAGCCCCAGCATTTT
CDR3aa: CASSANYRDQPQHF
d_gene: -
len: 14
j_gene: TRBJ1-5
v_gene: TRBV18
abundance: few

CDR3nt: TGTGCCAGCTCACCCCGACAGGGAATAGGATCACCCCTCCACTTT
CDR3aa: CASSPRQGIGSPLHF
d_gene: TRBD1
len: 15
j_gene: TRBJ1-6
v_gene: TRBV18
abundance: -

CDR3nt: TGTGCCAGCACCCAGGAAGGGGGAGAGACCCAGTACTTC
CDR3aa: CASTQEGGETQYF
d_gene: -
len: 13
j_gene: TRBJ2-5
v_gene: TRBV7-9
abundance: -